This T cell receptor (beta chain) is from a study of T cells after posttransplantation cyclophosphamide. The CDR3 is 16 residues long. Germline values: CDR1 SGHRS, CDR2 YFSETQ. Between the trimmed V and J ends, which lost 4 bases and 5 bases, there was a span of 21 bases. Repertoires were generated with immunoSEQ multiplex PCR, while TCRdb's copy carries only in-frame clones and drops some. Listed for the sample are tens of thousands of clones, none seen a single time. The rearrangement joins TRBV5-1 to TRBJ2-5, with D tentatively TRBD1 (6 bases). This TCR came from a man aged 25-40 years in good health and a related stem cell transplant donor. The sequencing input was PBMCs. The CDR3 nucleotides are TGCGCCAGCAGCATAACCGGGACAAGGAAACTCGAGACCCAGTACTTC. It translates to CASSITGTRKLETQYF.